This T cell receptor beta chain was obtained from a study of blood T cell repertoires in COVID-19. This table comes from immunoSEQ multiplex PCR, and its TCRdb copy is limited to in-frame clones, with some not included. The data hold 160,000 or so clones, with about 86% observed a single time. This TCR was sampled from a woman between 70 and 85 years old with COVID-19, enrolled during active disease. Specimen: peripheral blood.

The CDR3 is CASRTSGGFGGELFF. The DNA of the CDR3 is TGCGCCAGCAGAACTAGCGGGGGGTTCGGCGGGGAGCTGTTTTTT. The V gene is TRBV10-2, the J gene TRBJ2-2; 12 bases line up with TRBD2. Losses at the gene ends were 6 bases for V and 7 bases for J; bases not matched to a gene: 6. There are 15 residues in the CDR3. Germline V gene lookup returns CDR1 WSHSY and CDR2 SAAADI.